What follows are 9 T cell receptor beta chains derived from one specimen sequenced in a study of blood T cell repertoires in COVID-19. The repertoire was sequenced with immunoSEQ multiplex PCR; TCRdb's copy has only in-frame clones and lacks some. Altogether 410,000 or so clones are present, over 75% being singletons, with the ten largest covering 1.5% to 1.7%. The sample consisted of peripheral blood. These receptors all come from a middle-aged woman with COVID-19, enrolled during active disease.

The V call is TRBV15, the J call TRBJ2-1; 9 bases are shared with TRBD1. In germline, CDR1 is LNHNV, CDR2 YYDKDF (reference sequence). V was pared by 0 bases and J by 9 bases, with 24 bases of the junction left unmatched. The CDR3 extends over 21 amino acids. The CDR3 is CATSRDPLRLQGAPLYPEQFF. CDR3 bases: TGTGCCACCAGCAGAGATCCCCTCAGATTACAGGGGGCCCCCTTGTATCCTGAGCAGTTCTTC.

V and J are TRBV6-5 and TRBJ1-1; D gene uncertain. The V end was cut by 6 bases, the J end by 1 base, with 15 bases between. CDR1 and CDR2 from the germline V gene are MNHEY and SVGAGI. The CDR3 contains 15 residues. The CDR3 DNA sequence: TGTGCCAGCAGCCACCCCCAACATTGGAACACTGAAGCTTTCTTT. It codes for CASSHPQHWNTEAFF.

This chain links TRBV7-2 with TRBJ2-5, with 7 bases matching TRBD1. The CDR3 totals 14 residues. Unmatched junction bases numbered 3, after V lost 5 bases and J lost 0 bases. Germline values: CDR1 SGHTA, CDR2 FQGNSA. CDR3 sequence reads: CASSAQGNQETQYF. In nucleotides, the CDR3 is TGTGCCAGCAGCGCACAGGGGAACCAAGAGACCCAGTACTTC.

The chain employs TRBV29-1 and TRBJ2-5, with TRBD2 as a possible D gene (6 bases). The germline V gene has CDR1 SQVTM and CDR2 ANQGSEA. CDR3 length equals 12 residues. Trimming shortened V by 5 bases and J by 5 bases, and 12 bases separated the two germline ends. CDR3 loop: CSVRPAGETQYF. The DNA of the CDR3 is TGCAGCGTTCGTCCAGCGGGTGAGACCCAGTACTTC.

V is TRBV18 and J is TRBJ2-3; 11 bases align to TRBD2. The CDR3 runs 14 residues. Trimming at V came to 4 bases and at J to 6 bases, leaving 3 bases not matched to a gene. Per germline, CDR1 KGHSH and CDR2 LQKENI. CDR3 sequence: CASSLAGGSDTQYF. The CDR3 nucleotides are TGTGCCAGCTCACTAGCGGGAGGGTCCGATACGCAGTATTTT. Full variable domain (missing parts from reference TRBV18 and TRBJ2-3): NAGVMQNPRHLVRRRGQEARLRCSPMKGHSHVYWYRQLPEEGLKFMVYLQKENIIDESGMPKERFSAEFPKEGPSILRIQQVVRGDSAAYFCASSLAGGSDTQYFGPGTRLTVL.

The rearrangement uses TRBV5-1 and TRBJ1-1, with 11 bases matching TRBD1. The CDR3 runs 15 residues. V dropped 5 bases and J dropped 3; count of bases not matched to a gene: 6. The V gene's germline CDR1 is SGHRS and CDR2 YFSETQ. CDR3 residues: CASRRTGGADTEAFF. The CDR3 DNA is TGCGCCAGCAGGAGGACAGGGGGCGCAGACACTGAAGCTTTCTTT.

The rearrangement uses TRBV5-6 and TRBJ2-5, with 9 bases aligning to TRBD2. CDR3 length equals 15 residues. With 5 bases clipped from V and 5 bases from J, the junction kept 10 bases outside the gene matches. The germline V gene encodes CDR1 SGHDT and CDR2 YYEEEE. CDR3 nucleotide sequence: TGTGCCAGCAGTTGGTTTAGCGGGAGAGGGGAGACCCAGTACTTC. Translation: CASSWFSGRGETQYF.

This chain joins TRBV19 and TRBJ1-2; D is perhaps TRBD1 (6 bases). CDR1 LNHDA and CDR2 SQIVND come from the germline V gene (reference sequence). V lost 4 bases to trimming and J lost 4 bases, with 16 bases between them. The CDR3 has 15 amino acids. The CDR3 loop is CASSTSAGTIYGYTF. CDR3 nucleotides: TGTGCCAGTAGTACGTCGGCCGGGACAATCTATGGCTACACCTTC.

The chain links TRBV29-1 to TRBJ2-5; 10 nucleotides agree with TRBD1. Trimming at V came to 6 bases and at J to 10 bases, leaving 8 bases not matched to a gene. The CDR3 consists of 12 residues. In germline, CDR1 is SQVTM, CDR2 ANQGSEA. CDR3 sequence: CSVAGQGRIQYF. CDR3 sequence (DNA): TGCAGCGTGGCGGGACAGGGGAGGATCCAGTACTTC.